In its sample, the clone carrying this TCR beta chain was seen a few times. The antigen remains unidentified. The data were taken from a study of human T cells and chemical hapten exposure. Study-level background: Per-sample TCR yield variability stemmed mainly from small pooled library volume differences.

One entry per CDR3 protein results from TCRdb running MiXCR on the RACE reads. The profile shows 100,000 or so distinct CDR3 sequences, less than 35% of them singletons. Described time point: patch test 3, about 24 weeks after DPC sensitization. Treatment reported: therapeutic diphenylcyclopropenone sensitization with weekly scalp DPC. Every donor had alopecia and was 18 to 70 years old; all were suitable for DPC. Study outcomes and limitations: Patch test scores rose with PT1 expanded TCR counts, a positive correlation. Among TCRs, those above 1 in 1000 frequency were unaffected by DPC sensitization.

The V gene lost 9 bases and the J gene lost 10 bases, with 11 bases spanning the gap. This CDR3 comprises 10 residues. Germline CDR1 KGHDR, CDR2 SFDVKD. The chain couples TRBV24-1 to TRBJ2-5, with D maybe TRBD2 (5 bases). This sequence originates from a man in his forties with alopecia areata. Some clones in this sample may be carry-over from other donors' samples. The source was whole blood, collected in connection with sensitization to the hapten diphenylcyclopropenone (DPC). The CDR3 sequence is CATATAGQYF. CDR3 DNA: TGTGCCACCGCTACGGCGGGCCAGTACTTC.